This passage covers 13 T cell receptor beta chains from one sample sequenced in a study of blood T cell repertoires in COVID-19. Using immunoSEQ multiplex PCR, the repertoire was profiled, and TCRdb retains in-frame clones only, with some absent. The sample shows 350,000 or so clones, almost 90% of them seen only once. Sequencing input: peripheral blood. These receptor sequences come from a man in his late teens or twenties with active or convalescent COVID-19.

The chain is built from TRBV7-9 and TRBJ1-1; D is ambiguous. Trimming left V 6 bases short and J 0 bases short, with 5 bases between. Germline loops: CDR1 SEHNR, CDR2 FQNEAQ (reference sequence). CDR3 size: 12 residues. The CDR3 here is CASRYMNTEAFF. CDR3 in DNA: TGTGCCAGCAGATATATGAACACTGAAGCTTTCTTT.

V and J are TRBV14 and TRBJ1-4; 7 nucleotides agree with TRBD1. The V segment lost 4 bases and the J segment 0 bases; nucleotides outside the gene matches: 5. Per germline, CDR1 SGHDN and CDR2 FVKESK. This CDR3 contains 16 residues. The CDR3 nucleotides are TGTGCCAGCAGCCGGACAGGTCTGACAACTAATGAAAAACTGTTTTTT. Translated: CASSRTGLTTNEKLFF.

V and J are TRBV9 and TRBJ1-2; perhaps TRBD1 as D (6 bases). Trimming took 6 bases from V and 7 from J, leaving 19 bases between them. Germline V gene sequence: CDR1 SGDLS, CDR2 YYNGEE. This CDR3 has 14 residues. The CDR3 DNA is TGTGCCAGCAATCCGCAGGCGGGGGCGGGTGGCTACACCTTC. Encoded protein: CASNPQAGAGGYTF.

About this clone itself: The sample holds other DNA sequences that translate to the same CDR3. V usage is TRBV12-3 or TRBV12-4 and J usage is TRBJ1-5; weak D call: TRBD1 (6 bases). This CDR3 spans 13 amino acids. Trimming took off 1 base at V and 7 bases at J, with 8 bases between the two ends. CDR3 region: CASSLGGRQPQHF. The CDR3 DNA reads as TGTGCCAGCAGTTTAGGGGGGCGACAGCCCCAGCATTTT.

This rearrangement joins TRBV19 to TRBJ1-4, with D possibly being TRBD1 (5 bases). This CDR3 spans 15 amino acids. Trimming stripped 3 bases from V and 5 bases from J, with 13 bases between. Germline V gene lookup returns CDR1 LNHDA and CDR2 SQIVND (reference sequence). The CDR3 coding sequence is TGTGCCAGTAGTATCGACAGCTCATTCAATGAAAAACTGTTTTTT. Translation: CASSIDSSFNEKLFF.

The rearrangement uses TRBV7-9 and TRBJ2-3; perhaps TRBD1 as D (6 bases). Trimming removed 10 bases at V and 6 bases at J, with 11 bases between. CDR3 length: 11 amino acids. Germline V gene sequence: CDR1 SEHNR, CDR2 FQNEAQ (reference sequence). The CDR3, as DNA: TGTGCCACACACAGGGCGGATACGCAGTATTTT. It yields the protein CATHRADTQYF.

This chain connects TRBV6-5 to TRBJ1-2, with 7 bases aligning to TRBD1. Germline lookup yields CDR1 MNHEY and CDR2 SVGAGI. CDR3 length equals 14 residues. V dropped 10 bases and J dropped 4; count of bases not matched to a gene: 12. CDR3 loop: CATKGAAMSYGYTF. As DNA, the CDR3 is TGTGCCACCAAGGGGGCAGCTATGAGCTATGGCTACACCTTC.

This chain joins TRBV28 and TRBJ2-3; 8 nucleotides match TRBD2. This CDR3 comprises 17 residues. Germline CDR1 reads MDHEN; CDR2 reads SYDVKM. V lost 4 bases, J lost 2 bases, and 11 bases stayed unmatched. CDR3 in DNA: TGTGCCAGCAGTTCAAGGACTAGCCAGTCGTCCACAGATACGCAGTATTTT. Amino acid sequence: CASSSRTSQSSTDTQYF.

The chain is built from TRBV19 and TRBJ2-1; a possible D gene is TRBD2 (5 bases). Germline V lookup: CDR1 LNHDA, CDR2 SQIVND (reference sequence). V was shortened by 0 bases and J by 5 bases, with 8 bases between the two germline ends. The CDR3 is made up of 14 amino acids. Written as DNA, the CDR3 is TGTGCCAGTAGTATAGACCGGGGAGACAATGAGCAGTTCTTC. Its protein is CASSIDRGDNEQFF.

This clone has a handful of counts. The chain employs TRBV28 and TRBJ2-1, with 10 bases lining up with TRBD2. This CDR3 comprises 17 residues. The V segment lost 4 bases and the J segment 6 bases; nucleotides outside the gene matches: 12. Per the germline V gene, CDR1 is MDHEN and CDR2 is SYDVKM. The CDR3 DNA reads as TGTGCCAGCAGTTCCCCACGGCTAGCGGGAGTAAGCAATGAGCAGTTCTTC. Amino acid sequence: CASSSPRLAGVSNEQFF. The entire variable domain, with the rest obtained from reference TRBV28 and TRBJ2-1, is as follows: DVKVTQSSRYLVKRTGEKVFLECVQDMDHENMFWYRQDPGLGLRLIYFSYDVKMKEKGDIPEGYSVSREKKERFSLILESASTNQTSMYLCASSSPRLAGVSNEQFFGPGTRLTVL.

The chain has TRBV5-1 and TRBJ2-7; TRBD1 matches at 9 bases. After removal of 4 bases from V and 0 bases from J, the junction contained 8 bases not matched to a gene. CDR3 size: 16 residues. CDR1 is SGHRS and CDR2 is YFSETQ in the germline V gene. The CDR3 reads CASSRGQGRVSYEQYF. The DNA for the CDR3 is TGCGCCAGCAGCAGGGGACAGGGAAGGGTCTCCTACGAGCAGTACTTC.

V usage is TRBV7-2 and J usage is TRBJ1-1; TRBD1 aligns across 8 bases. Germline V lookup: CDR1 SGHTA, CDR2 FQGNSA. The V gene end was trimmed by 5 bases and the J gene end by 3 bases; junction bases not matched to a gene: 5. The CDR3 extends over 14 amino acids. The DNA of the CDR3 is TGTGCCAGCAGCATATTACAGGGGGACACTGAAGCTTTCTTT. It is translated as CASSILQGDTEAFF.

The chain is built from TRBV7-2 and TRBJ1-2; 8 nucleotides align to TRBD1. V shed 1 base, J shed 4 bases, and the junction held 5 bases outside the gene matches. The CDR3 spans 15 residues. CDR1 is SGHTA and CDR2 is FQGNSA in the germline V gene. CDR3 residues: CASSLGGQATYGYTF. For the CDR3, the DNA is TGTGCCAGCAGCTTAGGGGGACAGGCCACCTATGGCTACACCTTC.